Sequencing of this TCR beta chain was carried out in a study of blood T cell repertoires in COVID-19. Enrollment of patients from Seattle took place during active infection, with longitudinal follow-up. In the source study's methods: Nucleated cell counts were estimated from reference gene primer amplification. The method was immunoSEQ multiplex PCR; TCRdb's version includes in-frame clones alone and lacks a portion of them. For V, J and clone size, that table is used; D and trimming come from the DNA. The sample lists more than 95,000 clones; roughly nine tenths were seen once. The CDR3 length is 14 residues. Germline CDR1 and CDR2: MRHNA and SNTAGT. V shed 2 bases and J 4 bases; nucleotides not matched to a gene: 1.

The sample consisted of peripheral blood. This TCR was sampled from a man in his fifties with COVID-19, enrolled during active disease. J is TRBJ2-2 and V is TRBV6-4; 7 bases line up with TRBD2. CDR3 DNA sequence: TGTGCCAGCAGTGACGGGAGGGCCACCGGGGAGCTGTTTTTT. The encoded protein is CASSDGRATGELFF.